This T cell receptor (beta chain) was retrieved from a study of early stage breast cancer tumors. Profiling relied on immunoSEQ multiplex PCR, and the TCRdb table lists in-frame clones only, not all of them. The sample holds 32,000 or so clones, 72% seen once. Regarding the study as a whole: Most shared enriched TCRB sequences were commonly generated ones.

This CDR3 is 15 amino acids long. CDR1 is SQVTM and CDR2 is ANQGSEA in the germline V gene. With 4 bases removed from V and 0 bases from J, the gap between germline ends came to 13 bases. To note about this clone: Its matching antigen is unknown.

Sequences were obtained from blood. The V call is TRBV29-1, the J call TRBJ1-3, with no clear D. This clonotype was obtained from a person between 50 and 60 years old with breast cancer. CDR3 in amino acids: CSVVGMQDSGNTIYF. The DNA of the CDR3 is TGCAGCGTTGTCGGGATGCAGGACTCTGGAAACACCATATATTTT.